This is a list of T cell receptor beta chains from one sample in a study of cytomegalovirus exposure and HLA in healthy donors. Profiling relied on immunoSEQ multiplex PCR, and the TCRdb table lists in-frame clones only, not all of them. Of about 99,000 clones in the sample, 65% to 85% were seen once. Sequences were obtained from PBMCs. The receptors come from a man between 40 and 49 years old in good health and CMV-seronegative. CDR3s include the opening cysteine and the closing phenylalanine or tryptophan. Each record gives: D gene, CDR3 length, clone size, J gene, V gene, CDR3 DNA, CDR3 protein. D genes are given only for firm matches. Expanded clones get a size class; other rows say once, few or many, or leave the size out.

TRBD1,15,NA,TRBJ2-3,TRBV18,TGTGCCAGCTCACCGGACAGGGTGGGTACAGATACGCAGTATTTT,CASSPDRVGTDTQYF
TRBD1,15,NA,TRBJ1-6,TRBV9,TGTGCCAGCAGCGTAGGACAGGGATATAATTCACCCCTCCACTTT,CASSVGQGYNSPLHF
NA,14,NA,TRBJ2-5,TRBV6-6,TGTGCCAGCAGTTACTCTCCCCAGGGATTAGAGCAGTACTTC,CASSYSPQGLEQYF
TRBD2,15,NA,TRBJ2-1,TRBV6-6,TGTGCCAGCAGTACCTCAGGGCTAGCGGGGGGGAGGCAGTTCTTC,CASSTSGLAGGRQFF
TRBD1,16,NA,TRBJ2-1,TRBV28,TGTGCCAGCACCCCCTCCGGACAGGATGGAGGATATGAGCAGTTCTTC,CASTPSGQDGGYEQFF
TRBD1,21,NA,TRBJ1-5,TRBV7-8,TGTGCCAGCAGCTTGGGACAGAGAATGATTGTGGGGACAGGGTTAAGTCAGCCCCAGCATTTT,CASSLGQRMIVGTGLSQPQHF
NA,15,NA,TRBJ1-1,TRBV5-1,TGCGCCAGCAGCTTGGATTACAGCGGGGTCACTGAAGCTTTCTTT,CASSLDYSGVTEAFF
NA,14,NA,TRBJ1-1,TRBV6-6,TGTGCCAGCAGTTATTCTGCGGGGCACACTGAAGCTTTCTTT,CASSYSAGHTEAFF
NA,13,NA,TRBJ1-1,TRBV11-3,TGTGCCAGCAGCTCCCAACGTGAGACTGAAGCTTTCTTT,CASSSQRETEAFF
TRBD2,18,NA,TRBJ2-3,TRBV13,TGTGCCAGCAGCTTAGGCCTAGCGGGGGGGCCGAGCACAGATACGCAGTATTTT,CASSLGLAGGPSTDTQYF
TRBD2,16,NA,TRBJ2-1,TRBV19,TGTGCCAGTAGCCGCCTCCTAGCGGGAGGGGGCGGCGAGCAGTTCTTC,CASSRLLAGGGGEQFF
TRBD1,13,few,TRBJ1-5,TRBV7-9,TGTGCCAGCAGCTTAGGACAGGGACAGCCCCAGCATTTT,CASSLGQGQPQHF
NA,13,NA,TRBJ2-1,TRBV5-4,TGTGCCAGCAGCTTGGACGAGGGCAATGAGCAGTTCTTC,CASSLDEGNEQFF
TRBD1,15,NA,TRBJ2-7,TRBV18,TGTGCCAGCTCAATAGACAGGGGGCCTACCTACGAGCAGTACTTC,CASSIDRGPTYEQYF
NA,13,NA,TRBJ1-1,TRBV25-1,TGTGCCAGCAGTGAATGGGGGGTCACTGAAGCTTTCTTT,CASSEWGVTEAFF
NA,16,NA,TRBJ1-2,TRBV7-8,TGTGCCAGCAGCCTGATGACAGACCCCACTAACTATGGCTACACCTTC,CASSLMTDPTNYGYTF
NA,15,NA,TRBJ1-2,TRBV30,TGTGCCTGGAGTGTACAGACCGCAGCTAACTATGGCTACACCTTC,CAWSVQTAANYGYTF
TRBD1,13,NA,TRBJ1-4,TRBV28,TGTGCCAGCAGTTTATTGGGACAGGAAAAACTGTTTTTT,CASSLLGQEKLFF
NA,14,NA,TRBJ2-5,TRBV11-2,TGTGCCAGCAGCTTAGAATCCCAGTCAGAGACCCAGTACTTC,CASSLESQSETQYF
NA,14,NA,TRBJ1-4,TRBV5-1,TGCGCCAGCAGCTTCAGGGGCACAGATGAAAAACTGTTTTTT,CASSFRGTDEKLFF